A single sample gave rise to the 7 T cell receptor beta chains below, sequenced in a study of T-cell memory formation after mild COVID-19. A single record per CDR3 protein comes from TCRdb applying MiXCR to the 5' RACE reads. This table holds some 300,000 distinct CDR3 sequences, around a fifth found once. Sample: PBMCs or a T cell subset sorted from them (not recorded which). These receptors originate from a young man who had mild COVID-19 (a few samples of this study predate the infection). Cell type and time point are not known.

This clonotype was counted only a few times. The V gene is TRBV24-1, the J gene TRBJ1-1; 7 positions agree with TRBD1. Looked up from germline, CDR1 is KGHDR and CDR2 is SFDVKD. Trimming took 7 bases from V and 5 from J; bases not matched to a gene: 6. The CDR3 spans 13 residues. In DNA, the CDR3 is TGTGCCACCAGACAGGGGAAAGGTACTGAAGCTTTCTTT. Protein product: CATRQGKGTEAFF.

This clonotype has a count of ten or more. DNA for the CDR3: TGCGCCAGCAGCCCAGGAAGCCCTAGCACAGATACGCAGTATTTT. Translating it yields CASSPGSPSTDTQYF. The rearrangement joins TRBV4-1 to TRBJ2-3, with D hard to call. Trimming cost V 4 bases and J 0 bases, with 11 bases left between them. The germline CDR1 and CDR2 sequences are MGHRA and YSYEKL. The CDR3 extends over 15 amino acids.

This clonotype was seen a handful of times. The chain carries TRBV7-8 and TRBJ2-7, with a weak D call TRBD2 (6 bases). This CDR3 has 16 residues. Trimming removed 2 bases at V and 7 bases at J, with 21 bases between. Germline-derived CDR1 and CDR2 are SGHVS and FQNEAQ. The CDR3 is CASSLRLAGTAGEQYF. The CDR3 bases are TGTGCCAGCAGCTTAAGATTGGCAGGAACGGCGGGAGAGCAGTACTTC.

This clonotype was picked up a small number of times. The J gene is TRBJ2-1, the V gene TRBV5-1; 10 positions agree with TRBD1. Unmatched junction bases numbered 8, after V lost 8 bases and J lost 0 bases. Germline-derived CDR1 and CDR2 are SGHRS and YFSETQ. The CDR3 is 16 amino acids. Here the CDR3 DNA reads TGCGCCAGTCTGATGGGACAGGGGAGCTCCTACAATGAGCAGTTCTTC. Translated, it gives CASLMGQGSSYNEQFF.

This clonotype was counted a few times. The rearrangement uses TRBV20-1 and TRBJ1-1; TRBD1 is a possible D gene (6 bases). The germline V gene has CDR1 DFQATT and CDR2 SNEGSKA (reference sequence). CDR3 length: 13 residues. Trimming removed 6 bases from V and 4 bases from J, with 15 bases in between. The CDR3 nucleotides read TGCAGTGCCCGCACAGGGACCGGCACTGAAGCTTTCTTT. It specifies CSARTGTGTEAFF.

This clonotype was observed a handful of times. This chain uses TRBV7-2 with TRBJ1-6; possible D gene TRBD1, 5 bases. The CDR3 is made up of 13 amino acids. Germline loops: CDR1 SGHTA, CDR2 FQGNSA. V lost 8 bases to trimming and J lost 6 bases, with 11 bases between them. The CDR3 bases are TGTGCCAGCGTCACAGGTCGTAATTCACCCCTCCACTTT. It specifies CASVTGRNSPLHF.

Only a few counts were recorded for this clonotype. CDR3 nucleotide sequence: TGTGCCAGCAGCAAAGTGGCGGGGCTCACCGACTACGAGCAGTACGTC. This codes for CASSKVAGLTDYEQYV. This chain uses TRBV21-1 with TRBJ2-7; the D call in the table, TRBD1, was not verified against the DNA. TRBV21-1 is an annotated pseudogene. The CDR3 has 16 amino acids.